The present T cell receptor (beta chain) was sequenced within a study of response to subunit inactivated influenza vaccine. Study conclusions and caveats: Authors suggested few new T cells are recruited by each seasonal influenza vaccination.

TCRdb redid the calling of the RT-PCR reads with MiXCR, one entry per CDR3 protein. The sample includes a few hundred thousand distinct CDR3 sequences, 9.5% to 13% of them seen just once. Worth noting for this clonotype: What it binds is not known.

V lost 0 bases to trimming and J lost 10 bases, with 19 bases between them. Looked up from germline, CDR1 is DFQATT and CDR2 is SNEGSKA (reference sequence). The CDR3 consists of 15 residues. The sequence derives from a man aged 45-65 years who received an inactivated influenza vaccine. V usage is TRBV20-1 and J usage is TRBJ1-5; D possibly corresponds to TRBD1 (5 bases). Material: PBMCs from blood, obtained more than 35 days after vaccination. The CDR3 DNA sequence: TGCAGTGCTAGAGATCCCAAAGGGGATCTGATCCCCCAGCATTTT. This translates into CSARDPKGDLIPQHF.